Listed below are T cell receptor beta chains from one sample, sequenced in a study of OX40 agonist ivuxolimab in advanced cancers. Data came from immunoSEQ multiplex PCR; TCRdb stores just in-frame clones and leaves some out. Of tens of thousands of clones listed, about 88% were seen once; the top ten hold 0.19%. The sequencing used CD4+ or CD8+ T cells sorted from blood, collected in a trial of the OX40 agonist ivuxolimab. The receptors originated from an adult with an advanced solid tumor such as melanoma, head and neck, liver or kidney cancer. The CDR3 runs from the conserved cysteine through the conserved F or W. D genes are given only for firm matches. Only some rows state a clone size, as once, few, many or a class for expanded clones.

>TRBJ2-2|TRBV5-1|-|-
CASSLSIGELFF
TGCGCCAGCAGCTTAAGCATCGGGGAGCTGTTTTTT
>TRBJ1-5|TRBV19|-|-
CASSITVNQPQHF
TGTGCCAGTAGTATAACGGTCAATCAGCCCCAGCATTTT
>TRBJ1-1|TRBV19|-|-
CASSTINTEAFF
TGTGCCAGTAGTACGATTAACACTGAAGCTTTCTTT
>TRBJ1-1|TRBV18|-|-
CASSTGGWNTEAFF
TGTGCCAGCTCCACGGGGGGTTGGAACACTGAAGCTTTCTTT
>TRBJ1-1|TRBV7-3|once|-
CASSPGWEHTEAFF
TGTGCCAGCAGCCCCGGTTGGGAGCACACTGAAGCTTTCTTT
>TRBJ2-4|TRBV5-8|-|TRBD2
CASSWTGGRSAGHQYF
TGTGCCAGCAGCTGGACGGGGGGTCGAAGTGCGGGCCATCAGTACTTC
>TRBJ2-5|TRBV6-1|-|-
CASSESQHVQETQYF
TGTGCCAGCAGTGAAAGCCAGCACGTCCAAGAGACCCAGTACTTC
>TRBJ2-1|TRBV18|-|TRBD2
CASVPRGGPYNEQFF
TGTGCCAGCGTCCCACGGGGGGGCCCTTACAATGAGCAGTTCTTC
>TRBJ1-2|TRBV5-1|-|-
CASSFARGDTFLLSNYGYTF
TGCGCCAGCAGCTTCGCCCGGGGAGACACCTTTCTCCTATCTAACTATGGCTACACCTTC
>TRBJ1-2|TRBV28|-|-
CASISWVDGYTF
TGTGCCAGCATCTCCTGGGTAGATGGCTACACCTTC
>TRBJ1-4|TRBV9|-|TRBD1
CASSPRTTDRREKLFF
TGTGCCAGCAGCCCGAGAACGACGGACAGGCGCGAAAAACTGTTTTTT
>TRBJ2-1|TRBV19|-|-
CASSTQGNNEQFF
TGTGCCAGTAGTACCCAGGGAAACAATGAGCAGTTCTTC
>TRBJ1-2|TRBV18|-|-
CASSPSIPTVRDYGYTF
TGTGCCAGCTCACCTTCTATACCGACAGTGCGCGACTATGGCTACACCTTC
>TRBJ2-3|TRBV4-1|-|TRBD2
CASSPGLAGGRDTQYF
TGCGCCAGCAGCCCGGGACTAGCGGGGGGGAGAGATACGCAGTATTTT
>TRBJ2-7|TRBV7-9|-|-
CASSFIGGGEQYF
TGTGCCAGCAGCTTCATAGGGGGTGGCGAGCAGTACTTC
>TRBJ1-1|TRBV6-5|few|TRBD1
CASSYRGLNTEAFF
TGTGCCAGCAGTTACAGGGGGCTGAACACTGAAGCTTTCTTT
>TRBJ2-7|TRBV7-8|-|TRBD2
CASSLARTSLPHEQYF
TGTGCCAGCAGCTTAGCGAGGACTAGCCTCCCCCACGAGCAGTACTTC
>TRBJ2-1|TRBV5-6|-|-
CASSAGGAPYNEQFF
TGTGCCAGCAGCGCTGGGGGGGCTCCCTACAATGAGCAGTTCTTC
>TRBJ1-1|TRBV28|-|-
CASSSYPGDMNTEAFF
TGTGCCAGCAGTTCCTACCCAGGAGACATGAACACTGAAGCTTTCTTT
>TRBJ2-2|TRBV7-2|-|-
CASSLGRLTGELFF
TGTGCCAGCAGCTTAGGGAGATTGACCGGGGAGCTGTTTTTT
>TRBJ1-5|TRBV11-2|-|-
CASSLGVGNQPQHF
TGTGCCAGCAGCTTAGGGGTGGGGAATCAGCCCCAGCATTTT
>TRBJ1-3|TRBV4-3|-|-
CASSQDSRGGNTIYF
TGCGCCAGCAGCCAAGACTCCAGGGGTGGAAACACCATATATTTT
>TRBJ1-2|TRBV4-1|-|-
CASSSGRVSGYTF
TGCGCCAGCAGCAGCGGGCGGGTTTCTGGCTACACCTTC
>TRBJ1-4|TRBV18|-|TRBD1
CASSPRQGQGNEKLFF
TGTGCCAGCTCACCACGTCAGGGACAGGGGAATGAAAAACTGTTTTTT
>TRBJ1-2|TRBV29-1|-|TRBD1
CSVRRGQGGYTF
TGCAGCGTTAGGAGGGGGCAGGGTGGCTACACCTTC
>TRBJ1-2|TRBV28|-|TRBD1
CASSLTQGALMAGGYTF
TGTGCCAGCAGCCTGACACAGGGGGCTCTTATGGCAGGAGGCTACACCTTC
>TRBJ1-1|TRBV6-5|-|-
CASSYTERNTEAFF
TGTGCCAGCAGTTACACGGAGAGGAACACTGAAGCTTTCTTT
>TRBJ2-2|TRBV11-3|-|TRBD2
CASSQGSGRGTGELFF
TGTGCCAGCAGCCAAGGAAGCGGGAGGGGCACCGGGGAGCTGTTTTTT
>TRBJ1-5|TRBV10-3|few|-
CAISEAFNQPQHF
TGTGCCATCAGTGAAGCCTTTAATCAGCCCCAGCATTTT
>TRBJ2-7|TRBV11-2|-|TRBD1
CASSSTGTGHEQYF
TGTGCCAGCAGCTCAACCGGGACAGGGCACGAGCAGTACTTC
>TRBJ1-6|TRBV2|-|TRBD1
CASSERDRGGSPLHF
TGTGCCAGCAGTGAGCGGGACAGGGGTGGTTCACCCCTCCACTTT
>TRBJ1-3|TRBV6-1|once|-
CASSPQGLSGNTIYF
TGTGCCAGCTCCCCGCAGGGGCTCTCTGGAAACACCATATATTTT
>TRBJ1-2|TRBV18|-|-
CASSPLDGASSGYGYTF
TGTGCCAGCTCACCACTCGATGGGGCCTCGTCTGGGTATGGCTACACCTTC
>TRBJ1-1|TRBV28|-|-
CAPAEGEAFF
TGTGCCCCAGCGGAGGGAGAAGCTTTCTTT
>TRBJ2-7|TRBV29-1|-|TRBD1
CSVEAPTGVREQYF
TGCAGCGTTGAAGCCCCGACAGGGGTTCGGGAGCAGTACTTC
>TRBJ2-7|TRBV16|-|TRBD1
CASSPLRGTGGHNTYEQYF
TGTGCCAGCAGCCCCTTGAGGGGGACAGGGGGACACAATACCTACGAGCAGTACTTC
>TRBJ1-3|TRBV6-5|-|-
CASSYTRLGNTIYF
TGTGCCAGCAGTTATACGAGGTTGGGAAACACCATATATTTT
>TRBJ1-4|TRBV11-2|-|TRBD1
CASSLFGGTEIEKLFF
TGTGCCAGCAGCTTATTTGGCGGGACAGAAATTGAAAAACTGTTTTTT
>TRBJ2-5|TRBV5-1|-|-
CASSLGQRETQYF
TGCGCCAGCAGCTTGGGACAGCGAGAGACCCAGTACTTC
>TRBJ2-1|TRBV19|-|TRBD2
CASRLAGALYNEQFF
TGTGCCAGTAGGCTAGCGGGAGCCCTCTACAATGAGCAGTTCTTC
>TRBJ2-1|TRBV19|-|-
CASSFKAVPSYNEQFF
TGTGCCAGTAGTTTCAAAGCGGTGCCCTCCTACAATGAGCAGTTCTTC
>TRBJ2-1|TRBV29-1|-|-
CSVKAGTTYNEQFF
TGCAGCGTGAAAGCGGGGACAACCTACAATGAGCAGTTCTTC
>TRBJ2-7|TRBV5-1|-|-
CASSLFGPDDYEQYF
TGCGCCAGCAGCTTGTTTGGGCCGGACGACTACGAGCAGTACTTC
>TRBJ1-1|TRBV18|-|-
CASSPDTSNTEAFF
TGTGCCAGCTCACCGGACACGTCGAACACTGAAGCTTTCTTT
>TRBJ1-5|TRBV5-8|-|-
CASRSQGLPQPQHF
TGTGCCAGCAGGTCCCAGGGTCTTCCTCAGCCCCAGCATTTT
>TRBJ1-4|TRBV6-5|-|-
CASSHPEEKLFF
TGTGCCAGCAGTCACCCGGAAGAAAAACTGTTTTTT
>TRBJ1-5|TRBV2|-|TRBD1
CASSLDRVNQPQHF
TGTGCCAGCAGCCTGGACAGGGTAAATCAGCCCCAGCATTTT
>TRBJ2-3|TRBV5-1|-|-
CASSGNTYRTDTQYF
TGCGCCAGCAGCGGGAACACATACCGCACAGATACGCAGTATTTT
>TRBJ2-5|TRBV6-1|-|-
CASSWTVMEQETQYF
TGTGCCAGCAGTTGGACAGTTATGGAGCAAGAGACCCAGTACTTC
>TRBJ2-3|TRBV7-8|-|-
CASSLAPNTQIGATQYF
TGTGCCAGCAGCTTAGCGCCTAACACACAGATAGGAGCAACGCAGTATTTT
>TRBJ1-6|TRBV2|-|TRBD1
CASSETGGEAPLHF
TGTGCCAGCAGCGAGACAGGGGGCGAGGCACCCCTCCACTTT
>TRBJ1-4|TRBV21-1|-|-
CASSNFNRGLTNEKLFF
TGTGCCAGCAGCAATTTCAACAGGGGGCTAACTAATGAAAAACTGTTTTTT
>TRBJ2-7|TRBV4-3|-|TRBD1
CASSRDLGQGRYEQYF
TGCGCCAGCAGCCGCGACTTGGGACAGGGACGATACGAGCAGTACTTC
>TRBJ2-2|TRBV5-1|-|TRBD1
CASSSGQGNTGELFF
TGCGCCAGCAGCTCTGGACAGGGGAACACCGGGGAGCTGTTTTTT
>TRBJ2-1|TRBV5-1|-|-
CASSQDGRYNEQFF
TGCGCCAGCAGTCAGGACGGCCGATACAATGAGCAGTTCTTC
>TRBJ2-1|TRBV9|-|TRBD2
CASSSVVGAGGANEQFF
TGTGCCAGCAGCAGCGTAGTAGGGGCGGGAGGGGCGAATGAGCAGTTCTTC
>TRBJ1-6|TRBV18|-|-
CASSPTSRDSPLHF
TGTGCCAGCTCCCCCACCTCGCGGGATTCACCCCTCCACTTT
>TRBJ1-5|TRBV10-3|-|-
CAISEHRDNQPQHF
TGTGCCATCAGTGAGCACAGGGACAATCAGCCCCAGCATTTT
>TRBJ2-7|TRBV7-8|-|-
CASSLPGLIVYEQYF
TGTGCCAGCAGCTTGCCCGGACTTATAGTCTACGAGCAGTACTTC